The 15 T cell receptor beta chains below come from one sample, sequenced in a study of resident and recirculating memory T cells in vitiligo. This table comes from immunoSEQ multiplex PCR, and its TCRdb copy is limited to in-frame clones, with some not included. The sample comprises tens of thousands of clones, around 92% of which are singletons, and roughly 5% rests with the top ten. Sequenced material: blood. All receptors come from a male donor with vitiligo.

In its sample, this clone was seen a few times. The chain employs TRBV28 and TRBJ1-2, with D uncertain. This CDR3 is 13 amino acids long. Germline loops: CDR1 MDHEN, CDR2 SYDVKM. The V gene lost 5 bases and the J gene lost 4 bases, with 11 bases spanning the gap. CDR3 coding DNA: TGTGCCAGCAGTCAAACACGTCCCTATGGCTACACCTTC. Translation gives CASSQTRPYGYTF.

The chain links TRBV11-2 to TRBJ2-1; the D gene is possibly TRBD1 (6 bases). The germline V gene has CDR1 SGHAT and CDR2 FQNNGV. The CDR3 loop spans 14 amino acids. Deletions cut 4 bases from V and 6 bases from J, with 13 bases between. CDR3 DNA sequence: TGTGCCAGCAGCTCGGACCCAGGGGCCAATGAGCAGTTCTTC. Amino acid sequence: CASSSDPGANEQFF.

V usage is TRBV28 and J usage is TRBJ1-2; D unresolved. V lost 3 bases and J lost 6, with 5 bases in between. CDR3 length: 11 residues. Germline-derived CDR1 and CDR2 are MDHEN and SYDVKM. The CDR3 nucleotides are TGTGCCAGCAGTTTTGCAGATGGCTACACCTTC. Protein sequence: CASSFADGYTF.

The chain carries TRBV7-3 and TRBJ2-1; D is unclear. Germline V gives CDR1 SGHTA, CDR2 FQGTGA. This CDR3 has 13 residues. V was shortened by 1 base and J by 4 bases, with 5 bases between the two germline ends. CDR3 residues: CASSLNSYNEQFF. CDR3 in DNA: TGTGCCAGCAGCTTAAACTCTTACAATGAGCAGTTCTTC.

CDR3 DNA: TGCGCCAGCAGCCCAAGTCCCGGGACACAGGGTCGGGGCACAGATACGCAGTATTTT. It codes for CASSPSPGTQGRGTDTQYF. V is TRBV5-1 and J is TRBJ2-3; D possibly corresponds to TRBD1 (6 bases). The CDR3 spans 19 residues. Germline loops: CDR1 SGHRS, CDR2 YFSETQ. Trimming cost V 4 bases and J 1 base, with 25 bases left between them.

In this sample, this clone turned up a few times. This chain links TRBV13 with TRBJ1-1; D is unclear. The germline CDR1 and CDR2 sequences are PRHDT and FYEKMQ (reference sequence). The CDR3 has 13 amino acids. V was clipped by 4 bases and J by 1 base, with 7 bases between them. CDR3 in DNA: TGTGCCAGCAGCTCCCCAGGGAACACTGAAGCTTTCTTT. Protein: CASSSPGNTEAFF. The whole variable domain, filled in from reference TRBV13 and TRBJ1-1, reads AAGVIQSPRHLIKEKRETATLKCYPIPRHDTVYWYQQGPGQDPQFLISFYEKMQSDKGSIPDRFSAQQFSDYHSELNMSSLELGDSALYFCASSSPGNTEAFFGQGTRLTVV.

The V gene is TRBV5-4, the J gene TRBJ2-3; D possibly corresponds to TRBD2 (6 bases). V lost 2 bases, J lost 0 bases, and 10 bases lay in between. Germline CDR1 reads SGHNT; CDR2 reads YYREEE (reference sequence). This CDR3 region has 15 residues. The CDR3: CASSFSGSSTDTQYF. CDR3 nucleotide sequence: TGTGCCAGCAGCTTTAGCGGATCTAGCACAGATACGCAGTATTTT.

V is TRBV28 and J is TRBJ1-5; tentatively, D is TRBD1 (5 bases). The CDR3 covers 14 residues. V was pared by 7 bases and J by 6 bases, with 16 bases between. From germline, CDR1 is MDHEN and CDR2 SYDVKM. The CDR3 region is CASTRTFLGQPQHF. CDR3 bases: TGTGCCAGCACCCGGACATTCTTAGGTCAGCCCCAGCATTTT.

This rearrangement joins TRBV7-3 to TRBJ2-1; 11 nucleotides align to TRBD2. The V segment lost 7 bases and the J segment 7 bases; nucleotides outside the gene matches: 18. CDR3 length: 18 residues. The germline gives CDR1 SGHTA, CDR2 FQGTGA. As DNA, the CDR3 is TGTGCCAGCACCGAGGCGGGGACCGGACTAGCGGGTGGGAATGAGCAGTTCTTC. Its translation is CASTEAGTGLAGGNEQFF.

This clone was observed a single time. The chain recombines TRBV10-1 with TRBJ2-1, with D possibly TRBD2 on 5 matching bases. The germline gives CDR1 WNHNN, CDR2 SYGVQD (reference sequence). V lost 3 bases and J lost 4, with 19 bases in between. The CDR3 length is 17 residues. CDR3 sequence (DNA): TGCGCCAGCAGTGACCGCCCCGGACTCCCCGGTTACAATGAGCAGTTCTTC. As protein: CASSDRPGLPGYNEQFF.

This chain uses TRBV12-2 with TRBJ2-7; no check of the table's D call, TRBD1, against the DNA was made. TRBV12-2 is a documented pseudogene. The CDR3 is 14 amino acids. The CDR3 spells CASHTGTGAYEQYF. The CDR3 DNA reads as TGTGCAAGCCACACCGGGACAGGGGCCTACGAGCAGTACTTC.

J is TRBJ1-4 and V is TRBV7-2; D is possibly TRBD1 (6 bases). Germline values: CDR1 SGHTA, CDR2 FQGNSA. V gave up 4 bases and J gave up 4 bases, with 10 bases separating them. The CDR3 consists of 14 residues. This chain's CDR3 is CASSSDRSNEKLFF. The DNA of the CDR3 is TGTGCCAGCAGCTCGGACAGAAGTAATGAAAAACTGTTTTTT. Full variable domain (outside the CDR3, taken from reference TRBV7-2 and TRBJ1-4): GAGVSQSPSNKVTEKGKDVELRCDPISGHTALYWYRQSLGQGLEFLIYFQGNSAPDKSGLPSDRFSAERTGGSVSTLTIQRTQQEDSAVYLCASSSDRSNEKLFFGSGTQLSVL.

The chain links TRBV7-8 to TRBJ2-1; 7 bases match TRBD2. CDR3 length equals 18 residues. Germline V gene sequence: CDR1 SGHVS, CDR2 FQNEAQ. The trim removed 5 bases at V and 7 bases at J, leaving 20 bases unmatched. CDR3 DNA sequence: TGTGCCAGCAGCCCCTCGGGGAGCGGGACCTGGTTGGGTAATGAGCAGTTCTTC. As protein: CASSPSGSGTWLGNEQFF. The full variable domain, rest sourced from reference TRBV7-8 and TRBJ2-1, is GAGVSQSPRYKVAKRGQDVALRCDPISGHVSLFWYQQALGQGPEFLTYFQNEAQLDKSGLPSDRFFAERPEGSVSTLKIQRTQQEDSAVYLCASSPSGSGTWLGNEQFFGPGTRLTVL.

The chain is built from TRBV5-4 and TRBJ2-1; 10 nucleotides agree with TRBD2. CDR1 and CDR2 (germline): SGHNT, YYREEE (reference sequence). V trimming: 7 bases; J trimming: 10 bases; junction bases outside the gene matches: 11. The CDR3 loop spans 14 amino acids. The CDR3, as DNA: TGTGCCAGCCGCCCACTAGCGGGAAACCGGGAGCAGTTCTTC. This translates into CASRPLAGNREQFF.

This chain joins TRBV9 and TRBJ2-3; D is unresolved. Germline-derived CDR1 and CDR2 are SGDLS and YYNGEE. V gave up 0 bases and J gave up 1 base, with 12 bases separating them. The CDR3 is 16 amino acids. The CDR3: CASSVGANLRTDTQYF. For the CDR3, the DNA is TGTGCCAGCAGCGTAGGGGCCAATCTTCGCACAGATACGCAGTATTTT.